Listed here are 8 T cell receptor beta chains from one sample, sequenced in a study of CD8+ T cells in alopecia areata. Reverse transcription of extracted RNA yielded cDNA, which provided the sequencing template. TCRdb's copy holds only in-frame clones and misses some; the assay was immunoSEQ multiplex PCR. The sample holds some 100,000 clones; roughly 40% are singletons and the top ten take roughly a sixth. Stated treatment: oral pan-JAK inhibitor, 5-10 mg twice daily. The material sequenced was CD8+ T cells sorted from blood, taken at week 24, from a patient treated with tofacitinib. The receptors were gathered from a human donor with alopecia areata.

This chain links TRBV30 with TRBJ2-5, with D possibly matching TRBD2 (5 bases). V was pared by 0 bases and J by 3 bases, with 14 bases between. The CDR3 runs 15 residues. CDR1 is GTSNPN and CDR2 is SVGIG in the germline V gene (reference sequence). CDR3 sequence: CAWSVRSGLEETQYF. In DNA, the CDR3 is TGTGCCTGGAGTGTAAGGAGCGGTTTGGAAGAGACCCAGTACTTC.

The chain is built from TRBV7-9 and TRBJ2-7; D possibly corresponds to TRBD2 (6 bases). This CDR3 has 14 amino acids. Germline V gene lookup returns CDR1 SEHNR and CDR2 FQNEAQ (reference sequence). V lost 3 bases to trimming and J lost 2 bases, with 11 bases between them. Here the CDR3 reads CASSFGGAPYEQYF. CDR3 DNA: TGTGCCAGCAGCTTCGGAGGGGCCCCCTACGAGCAGTACTTC.

The chain's CDR3 is CASSIGGGSYQPQHF. In DNA, the CDR3 is TGTGCCAGTAGTATAGGAGGGGGTAGTTATCAGCCCCAGCATTTT. The chain joins TRBV19 to TRBJ1-5; a possible D gene is TRBD1 (6 bases). The V gene lost 1 base and the J gene lost 5 bases, with 12 bases spanning the gap. The CDR3 has 15 amino acids. Germline-derived CDR1 and CDR2 are LNHDA and SQIVND (reference sequence).

The rearrangement uses TRBV7-2 and TRBJ2-2, with D perhaps matching TRBD1 (5 bases). The CDR3 is 17 amino acids. Between the trimmed V and J ends, which lost 4 bases and 3 bases, there was a span of 18 bases. Germline lookup yields CDR1 SGHTA and CDR2 FQGNSA. CDR3 nucleotide sequence: TGTGCCAGCAGCTACCCCGACAGAGTTGAATACACCGGGGAGCTGTTTTTT. Translation: CASSYPDRVEYTGELFF.

The V call is TRBV6-6, the J call TRBJ2-1; 8 bases are shared with TRBD2. V shed 7 bases, J shed 9 bases, and the junction held 11 bases outside the gene matches. There are 14 residues in the CDR3. Germline CDR1 is MNHNY and CDR2 is SVGAGI (reference sequence). This chain's CDR3 is CASTSSREEGEQFF. The CDR3 region has the DNA TGTGCCAGCACTTCGTCGCGGGAGGAGGGTGAGCAGTTCTTC.

The chain uses TRBV7-9 and TRBJ2-5; 13 bases are a match to TRBD2. The germline CDR1 and CDR2 sequences are SEHNR and FQNEAQ (reference sequence). The CDR3 length is 14 residues. The V and J ends lost 6 bases and 4 bases, in that order; junction bases with no gene match: 2. This chain's CDR3 is CASRGTSGTETQYF. The CDR3 DNA reads as TGTGCCAGCAGGGGGACTAGCGGGACAGAGACCCAGTACTTC.

The chain joins TRBV29-1 to TRBJ2-1, with 9 positions matching TRBD2. This CDR3 has 14 residues. Germline V gives CDR1 SQVTM, CDR2 ANQGSEA. V shed 3 bases and J 6 bases; nucleotides not matched to a gene: 6. CDR3 in DNA: TGCAGCGTTGATTTGGCGGGAGGGGGCAATGAGCAGTTCTTC. Its protein product is CSVDLAGGGNEQFF.

V and J are TRBV11-2 and TRBJ2-7; possible D gene TRBD2, 6 bases. V dropped 10 bases and J dropped 5 bases, with 15 bases sitting between them. The CDR3 extends over 12 amino acids. CDR1 SGHAT and CDR2 FQNNGV come from the germline V gene. CDR3 DNA sequence: TGTGCCACCGGCCCGGCGGGGAACGAGCAGTACTTC. Protein product: CATGPAGNEQYF.